This T cell receptor (beta chain) was identified in a study of breast tumors, draining lymph nodes, adjacent tissues. The sample holds many counts of this clonotype. Germline CDR1 and CDR2: SGHKS and YYEKEE (reference sequence). The CDR3 runs to 16 residues. Trimming took off 3 bases at V and 9 bases at J, with 19 bases between the two ends. The lymph nodes were axillary draining lymph nodes from breast cancer patients. From the multiplex PCR reads, TCRdb called clonotypes with MiXCR, one entry per CDR3 protein. The repertoire holds over 200,000 distinct CDR3 sequences, with about 32% as singletons. This clonotype was obtained from a female donor with breast cancer. Some clones in this sample may be carry-over from other donors' samples. The chain links TRBV5-5 to TRBJ1-6, with D possibly TRBD1 on 5 matching bases. What was sequenced was axillary lymph node tissue. CDR3 nucleotides: TGTGCCAGCAGCTCCCAACGGGGGGTCGGTACTTCACCCCTCCACTTT. This codes for CASSSQRGVGTSPLHF.